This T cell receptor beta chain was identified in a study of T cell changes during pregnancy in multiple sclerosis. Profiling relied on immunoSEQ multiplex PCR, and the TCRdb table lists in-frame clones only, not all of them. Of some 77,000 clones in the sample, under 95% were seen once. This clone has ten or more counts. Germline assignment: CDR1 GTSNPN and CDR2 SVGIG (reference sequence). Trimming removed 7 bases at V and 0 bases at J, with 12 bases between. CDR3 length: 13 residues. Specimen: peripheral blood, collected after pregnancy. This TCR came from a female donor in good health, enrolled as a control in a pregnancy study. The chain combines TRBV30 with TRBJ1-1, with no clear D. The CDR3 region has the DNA TGTGCCTCCCAATCGGACTTGAACACTGAAGCTTTCTTT. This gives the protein CASQSDLNTEAFF.